This T cell receptor (beta chain) was found in a study of early T cells in non-severe SARS-CoV-2 infection. TCRdb reanalysed the 5' RACE reads using MiXCR and keeps one entry per CDR3 protein. The sample consists of tens of thousands of distinct CDR3 sequences, around 9.3% of them appearing once. Trimming removed 5 bases at V and 1 base at J, with 11 bases between. The CDR3 runs 14 residues. A few counts support this clonotype. The sequencing input was whole blood. The chain recombines TRBV12-3 or TRBV12-4 with TRBJ1-1; D is possibly TRBD1 (5 bases). The TCR comes from an adult who was a healthcare worker with PCR-confirmed SARS-CoV-2 infection or an uninfected control (not recorded which). The CDR3 loop reads CASSHKTANTEAFF. As DNA, the CDR3 is TGTGCCAGCAGTCATAAGACAGCGAACACTGAAGCTTTCTTT.